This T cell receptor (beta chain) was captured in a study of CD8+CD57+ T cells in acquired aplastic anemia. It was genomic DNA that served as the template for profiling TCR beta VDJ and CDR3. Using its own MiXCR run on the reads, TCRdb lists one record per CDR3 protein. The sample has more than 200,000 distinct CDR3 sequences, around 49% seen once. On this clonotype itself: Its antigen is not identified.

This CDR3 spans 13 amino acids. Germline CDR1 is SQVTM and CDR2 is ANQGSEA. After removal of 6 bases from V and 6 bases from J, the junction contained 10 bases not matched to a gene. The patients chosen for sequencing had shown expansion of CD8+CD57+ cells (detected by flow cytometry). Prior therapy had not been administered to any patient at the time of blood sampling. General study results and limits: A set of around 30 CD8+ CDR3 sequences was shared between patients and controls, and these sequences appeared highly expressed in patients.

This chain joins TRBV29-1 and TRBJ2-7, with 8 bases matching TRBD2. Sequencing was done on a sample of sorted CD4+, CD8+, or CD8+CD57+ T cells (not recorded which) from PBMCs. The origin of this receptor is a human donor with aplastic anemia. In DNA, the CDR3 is TGCAGCGTCGGACTAGCCTCTAGGGGCGAGCAGTACTTC. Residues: CSVGLASRGEQYF.